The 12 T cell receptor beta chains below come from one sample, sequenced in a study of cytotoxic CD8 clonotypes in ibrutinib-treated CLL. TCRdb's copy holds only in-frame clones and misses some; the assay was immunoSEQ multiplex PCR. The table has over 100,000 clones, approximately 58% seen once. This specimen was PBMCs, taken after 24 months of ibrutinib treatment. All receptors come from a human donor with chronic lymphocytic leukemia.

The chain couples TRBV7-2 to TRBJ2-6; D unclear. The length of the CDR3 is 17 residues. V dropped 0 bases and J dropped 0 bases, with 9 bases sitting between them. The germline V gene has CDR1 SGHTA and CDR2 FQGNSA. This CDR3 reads CASSLAGTRSGANVLTF. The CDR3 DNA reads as TGTGCCAGCAGCTTAGCGGGCACACGCTCTGGGGCCAACGTCCTGACTTTC. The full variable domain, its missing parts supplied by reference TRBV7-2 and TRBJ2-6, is GAGVSQSPSNKVTEKGKDVELRCDPISGHTALYWYRQSLGQGLEFLIYFQGNSAPDKSGLPSDRFSAERTGGSVSTLTIQRTQQEDSAVYLCASSLAGTRSGANVLTFGAGSRLTVL.

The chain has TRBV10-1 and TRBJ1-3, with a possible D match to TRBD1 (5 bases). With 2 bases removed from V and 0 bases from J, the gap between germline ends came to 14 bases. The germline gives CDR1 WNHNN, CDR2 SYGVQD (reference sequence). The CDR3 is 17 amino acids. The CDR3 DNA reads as TGCGCCAGCAGTGAGACAAGGGACTCAGACTCTGGAAACACCATATATTTT. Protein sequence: CASSETRDSDSGNTIYF.

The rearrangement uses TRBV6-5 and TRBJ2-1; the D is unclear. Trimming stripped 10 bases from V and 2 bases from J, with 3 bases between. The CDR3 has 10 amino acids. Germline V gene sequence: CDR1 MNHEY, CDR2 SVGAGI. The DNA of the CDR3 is TGTGCCACCACCTACAATGAGCAGTTCTTC. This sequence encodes CATTYNEQFF.

CDR3 bases: TGTGCCAGCAGCTTGCTCAGGGATCGCGAGCAGTACTTC. Protein sequence: CASSLLRDREQYF. V and J are TRBV11-3 and TRBJ2-7, with a weak D call TRBD1 (5 bases). Germline V gene data show CDR1 as SGHNT and CDR2 as YENEEA. The CDR3 has 13 residues. The V gene lost 3 bases and the J gene lost 6 bases, with 12 bases spanning the gap.

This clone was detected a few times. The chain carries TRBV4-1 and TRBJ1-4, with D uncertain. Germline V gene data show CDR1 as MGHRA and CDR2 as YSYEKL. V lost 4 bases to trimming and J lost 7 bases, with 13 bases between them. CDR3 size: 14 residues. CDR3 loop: CASSRERVAEKLFF. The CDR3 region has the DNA TGCGCCAGCAGCCGCGAGAGGGTTGCTGAAAAACTGTTTTTT.

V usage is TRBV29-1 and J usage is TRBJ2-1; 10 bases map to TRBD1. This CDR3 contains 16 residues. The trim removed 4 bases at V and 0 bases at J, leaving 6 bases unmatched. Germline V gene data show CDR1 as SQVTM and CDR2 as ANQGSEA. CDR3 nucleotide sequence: TGCAGCGTTGTGGGACAGGGGTCCAGCTCCTACAATGAGCAGTTCTTC. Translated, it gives CSVVGQGSSSYNEQFF.

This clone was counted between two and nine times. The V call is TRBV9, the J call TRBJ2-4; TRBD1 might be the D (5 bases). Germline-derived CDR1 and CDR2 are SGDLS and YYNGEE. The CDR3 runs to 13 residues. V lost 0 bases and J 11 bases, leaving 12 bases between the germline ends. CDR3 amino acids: CASSVEPGQFQYF. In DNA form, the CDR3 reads TGTGCCAGCAGCGTAGAGCCAGGGCAGTTTCAGTACTTC.

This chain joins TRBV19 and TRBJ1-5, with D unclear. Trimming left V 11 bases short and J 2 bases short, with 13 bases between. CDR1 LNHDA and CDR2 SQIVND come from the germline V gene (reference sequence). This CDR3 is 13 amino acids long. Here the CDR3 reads CAVGDRGNQPQHF. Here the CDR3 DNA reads TGTGCCGTCGGGGATCGGGGCAATCAGCCCCAGCATTTT.

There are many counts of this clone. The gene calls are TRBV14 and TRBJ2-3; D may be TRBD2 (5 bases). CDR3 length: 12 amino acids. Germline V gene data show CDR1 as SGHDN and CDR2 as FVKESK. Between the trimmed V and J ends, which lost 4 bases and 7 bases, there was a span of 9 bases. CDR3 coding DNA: TGTGCCAGCAGCCCCCGGGGTTATACGCAGTATTTT. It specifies CASSPRGYTQYF.

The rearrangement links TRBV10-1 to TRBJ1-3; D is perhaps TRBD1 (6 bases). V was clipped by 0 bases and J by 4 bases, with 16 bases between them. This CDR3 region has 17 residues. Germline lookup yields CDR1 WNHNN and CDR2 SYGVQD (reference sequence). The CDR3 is CASSESPQGLGGNTIYF. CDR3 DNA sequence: TGCGCCAGCAGTGAGTCCCCACAGGGCCTTGGAGGAAACACCATATATTTT.

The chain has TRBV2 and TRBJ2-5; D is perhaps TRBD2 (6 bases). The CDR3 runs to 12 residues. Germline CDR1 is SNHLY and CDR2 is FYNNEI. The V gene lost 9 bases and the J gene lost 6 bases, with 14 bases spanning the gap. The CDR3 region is CASTGVGKTQYF. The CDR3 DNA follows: TGTGCCAGTACGGGGGTGGGAAAGACCCAGTACTTC.

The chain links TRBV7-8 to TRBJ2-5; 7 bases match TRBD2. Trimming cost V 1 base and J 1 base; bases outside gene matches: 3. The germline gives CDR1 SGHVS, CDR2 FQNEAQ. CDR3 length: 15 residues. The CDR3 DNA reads TGTGCCAGCAGCTTAGGAGCGGGGCCCCAAGAGACCCAGTACTTC. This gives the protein CASSLGAGPQETQYF.